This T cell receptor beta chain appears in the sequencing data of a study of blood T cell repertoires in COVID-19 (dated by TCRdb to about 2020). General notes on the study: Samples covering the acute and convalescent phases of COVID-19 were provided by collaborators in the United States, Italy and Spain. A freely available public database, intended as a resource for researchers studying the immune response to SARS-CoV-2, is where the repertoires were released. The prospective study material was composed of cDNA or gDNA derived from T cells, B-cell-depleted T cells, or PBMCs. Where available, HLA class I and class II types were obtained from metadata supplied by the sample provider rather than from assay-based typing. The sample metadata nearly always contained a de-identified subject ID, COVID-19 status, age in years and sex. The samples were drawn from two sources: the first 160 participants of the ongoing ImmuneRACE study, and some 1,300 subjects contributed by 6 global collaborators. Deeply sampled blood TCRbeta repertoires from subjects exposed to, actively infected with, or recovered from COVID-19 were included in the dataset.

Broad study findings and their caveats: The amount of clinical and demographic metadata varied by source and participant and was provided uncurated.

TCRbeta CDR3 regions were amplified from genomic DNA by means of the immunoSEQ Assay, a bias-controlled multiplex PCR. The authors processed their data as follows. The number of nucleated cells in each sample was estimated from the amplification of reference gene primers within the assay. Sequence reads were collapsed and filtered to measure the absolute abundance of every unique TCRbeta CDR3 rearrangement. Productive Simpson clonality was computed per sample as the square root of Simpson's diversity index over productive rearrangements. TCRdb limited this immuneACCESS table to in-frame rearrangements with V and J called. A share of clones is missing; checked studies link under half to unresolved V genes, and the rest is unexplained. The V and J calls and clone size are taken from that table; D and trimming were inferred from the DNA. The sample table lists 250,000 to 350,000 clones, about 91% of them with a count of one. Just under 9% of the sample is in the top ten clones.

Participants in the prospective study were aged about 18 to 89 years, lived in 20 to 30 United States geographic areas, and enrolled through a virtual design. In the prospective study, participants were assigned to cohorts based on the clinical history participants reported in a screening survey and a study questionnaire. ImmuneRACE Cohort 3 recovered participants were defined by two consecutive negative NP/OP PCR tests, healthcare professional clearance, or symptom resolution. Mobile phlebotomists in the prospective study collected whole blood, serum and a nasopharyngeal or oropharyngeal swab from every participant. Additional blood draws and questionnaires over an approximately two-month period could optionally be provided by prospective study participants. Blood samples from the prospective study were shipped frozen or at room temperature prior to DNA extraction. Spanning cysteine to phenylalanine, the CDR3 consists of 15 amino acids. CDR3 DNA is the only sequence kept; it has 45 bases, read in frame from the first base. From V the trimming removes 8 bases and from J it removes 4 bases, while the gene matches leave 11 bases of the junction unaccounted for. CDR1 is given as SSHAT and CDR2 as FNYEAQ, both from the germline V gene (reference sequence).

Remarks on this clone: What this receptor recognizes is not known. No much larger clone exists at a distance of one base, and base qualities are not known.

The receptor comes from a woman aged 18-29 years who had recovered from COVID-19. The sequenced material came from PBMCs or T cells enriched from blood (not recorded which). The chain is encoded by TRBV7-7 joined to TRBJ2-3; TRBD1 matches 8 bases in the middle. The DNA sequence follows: TGTGCCAGCGCACCCGACAGGGGCAGGTCAGATACGCAGTATTTT. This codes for CASAPDRGRSDTQYF.